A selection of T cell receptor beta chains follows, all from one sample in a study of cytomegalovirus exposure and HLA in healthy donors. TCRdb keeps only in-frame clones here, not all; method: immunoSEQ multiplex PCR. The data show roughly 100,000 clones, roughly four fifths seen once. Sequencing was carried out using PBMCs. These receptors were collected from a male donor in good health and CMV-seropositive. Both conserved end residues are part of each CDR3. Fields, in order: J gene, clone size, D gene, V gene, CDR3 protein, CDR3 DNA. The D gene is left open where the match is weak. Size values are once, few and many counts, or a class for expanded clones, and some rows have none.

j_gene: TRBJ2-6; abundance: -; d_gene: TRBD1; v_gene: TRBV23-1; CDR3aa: CASSLPGQGCSGANVLTF; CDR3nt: TGCGCCAGCAGTCTTCCGGGACAGGGATGCTCTGGGGCCAACGTCCTGACTTTC
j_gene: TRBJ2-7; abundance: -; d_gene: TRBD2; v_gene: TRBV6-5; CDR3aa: CASSYSTGGREQYF; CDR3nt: TGTGCCAGCAGTTACTCGACGGGGGGGCGCGAGCAGTACTTC
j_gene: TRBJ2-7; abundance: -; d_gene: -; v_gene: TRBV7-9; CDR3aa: CASSLVLAPYEQYF; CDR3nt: TGTGCCAGCAGCTTAGTTCTAGCTCCCTACGAGCAGTACTTC
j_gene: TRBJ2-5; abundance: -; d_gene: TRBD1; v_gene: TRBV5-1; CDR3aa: CASTHPGTGSKQYF; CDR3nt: TGCGCCAGCACTCATCCAGGGACAGGGTCCAAGCAGTACTTC
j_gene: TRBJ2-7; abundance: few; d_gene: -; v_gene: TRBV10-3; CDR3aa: CAINQGSDSYEQYF; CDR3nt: TGTGCCATCAATCAGGGTTCCGACAGCTACGAGCAGTACTTC
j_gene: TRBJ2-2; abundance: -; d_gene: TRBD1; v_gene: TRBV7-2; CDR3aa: CASSRQLKGTGNTGELFF; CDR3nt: TGTGCCAGCAGCCGACAGCTAAAAGGGACAGGAAACACCGGGGAGCTGTTTTTT
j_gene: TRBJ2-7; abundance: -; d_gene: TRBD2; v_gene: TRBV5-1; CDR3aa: CASSLGTSGSGYEQYF; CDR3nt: TGCGCCAGCAGCTTGGGGACTAGCGGGAGTGGGTACGAGCAGTACTTC
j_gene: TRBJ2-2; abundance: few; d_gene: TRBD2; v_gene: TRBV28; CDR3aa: CASSLWALAGGPGELFF; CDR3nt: TGTGCCAGCAGTTTATGGGCACTAGCGGGAGGGCCCGGGGAGCTGTTTTTT
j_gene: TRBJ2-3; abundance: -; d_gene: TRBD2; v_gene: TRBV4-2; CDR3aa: CASSPTIGGLAGLDTQYF; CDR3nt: TGTGCCAGCAGCCCTACCATAGGGGGACTAGCGGGCCTAGATACGCAGTATTTT
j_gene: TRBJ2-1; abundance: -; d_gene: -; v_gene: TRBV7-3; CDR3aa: CASSSPGNEQFF; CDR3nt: TGTGCCAGCAGCTCCCCGGGAAATGAGCAGTTCTTC
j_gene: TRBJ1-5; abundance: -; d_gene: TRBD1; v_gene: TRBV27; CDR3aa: CASSFSDRADQPQHF; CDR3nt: TGTGCCAGCAGTTTTTCGGACAGGGCCGATCAGCCCCAGCATTTT
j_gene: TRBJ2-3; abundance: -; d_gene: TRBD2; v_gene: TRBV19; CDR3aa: CASSGLASDTQYF; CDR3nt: TGTGCCAGTAGTGGACTAGCATCGGATACGCAGTATTTT
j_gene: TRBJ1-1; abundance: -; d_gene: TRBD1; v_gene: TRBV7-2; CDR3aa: CASSPQGGSTEAFF; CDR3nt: TGTGCCAGCAGCCCCCAGGGGGGATCAACTGAAGCTTTCTTT
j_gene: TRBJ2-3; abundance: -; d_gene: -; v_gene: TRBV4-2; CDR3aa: CASSQSGGADTQYF; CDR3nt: TGTGCCAGCAGCCAATCCGGAGGGGCGGATACGCAGTATTTT
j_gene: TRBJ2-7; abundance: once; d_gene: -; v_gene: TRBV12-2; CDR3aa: CASRLGTGEYYEQYF; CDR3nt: TGTGCAAGTCGCTTAGGGACAGGAGAGTACTACGAGCAGTACTTC
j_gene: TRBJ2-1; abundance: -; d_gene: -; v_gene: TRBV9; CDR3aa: CASSVGGSIDNEQFF; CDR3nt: TGTGCCAGCAGCGTGGGGGGATCGATCGACAATGAGCAGTTCTTC